The 25 T cell receptor beta chains in this list originate from one sample, sequenced in a study of cytomegalovirus exposure and HLA in healthy donors (dated by TCRdb to 2016 to 2017). Libraries were constructed by the immunoSEQ multiplex PCR assay. A mixture of 60 forward primers for TCR Vbeta segments and 13 reverse primers for TCR Jbeta segments was used in the multiplex PCR. Held by TCRdb, this immuneACCESS table contains in-frame sequences only and omits some clones. Under half of the omission traces to an unresolved V gene where checked; the cause of the rest is unknown. Recorded for this sample are approximately 160,000 clones; 75% to 80% of them occurred a single time. The ten top clones hold 0.66% of the sample. Sequencing used PBMCs. Source of these receptors: a male donor in good health and CMV-seronegative.

In this sample, this clone turned up a few times. The V gene is TRBV7-7, the J gene TRBJ2-6; D is uncertain. With 5 bases removed from V and 0 bases from J, the gap between germline ends came to 11 bases. CDR3 length: 16 amino acids. CDR1 and CDR2 from the germline V gene are SSHAT and FNYEAQ (reference sequence). The CDR3 sequence is CASSPNAYSGANVLTF. CDR3 sequence (DNA): TGTGCCAGCAGCCCGAACGCCTACTCTGGGGCCAACGTCCTGACTTTC.

This clone was seen a handful of times. The chain is built from TRBV5-1 and TRBJ2-7, with a possible D match to TRBD1 (5 bases). Trimming removed 0 bases from V and 2 bases from J, with 9 bases in between. Germline V gene data show CDR1 as SGHRS and CDR2 as YFSETQ. This CDR3 is built from 14 residues. The DNA for the CDR3 is TGCGCCAGCAGCTTGGTGCAGGGCACCTACGAGCAGTACTTC. Its protein product is CASSLVQGTYEQYF. The full variable domain, its missing parts supplied by reference TRBV5-1 and TRBJ2-7, is KAGVTQTPRYLIKTRGQQVTLSCSPISGHRSVSWYQQTPGQGLQFLFEYFSETQRNKGNFPGRFSGRQFSNSRSEMNVSTLELGDSALYLCASSLVQGTYEQYFGPGTRLTVT.

The gene calls are TRBV27 and TRBJ2-4, with D perhaps matching TRBD1 (5 bases). CDR1 is MNHEY, CDR2 SMNVEV, per germline (reference sequence). This CDR3 has 12 amino acids. V lost 5 bases and J 9 bases, leaving 11 bases between the germline ends. This CDR3 reads CASSRREGIQYF. The CDR3 region has the DNA TGTGCCAGCAGTCGCAGGGAAGGCATTCAGTACTTC.

V gene TRBV5-6 combines with J gene TRBJ1-1; a possible D gene is TRBD1 (5 bases). The V and J ends lost 0 bases and 4 bases respectively, with 10 bases between them. The CDR3 has 14 residues. Germline CDR1 and CDR2: SGHDT and YYEEEE. This CDR3 reads CASSLGARVTEAFF. In nucleotides, the CDR3 is TGTGCCAGCAGCTTGGGTGCCAGGGTCACTGAAGCTTTCTTT. Full variable domain (missing parts from reference TRBV5-6 and TRBJ1-1): DAGVTQSPTHLIKTRGQQVTLRCSPKSGHDTVSWYQQALGQGPQFIFQYYEEEERQRGNFPDRFSGHQFPNYSSELNVNALLLGDSALYLCASSLGARVTEAFFGQGTRLTVV.

This clone was seen a single time. The rearrangement uses TRBV7-6 and TRBJ2-1; TRBD2 matches 7 bases. Germline-derived CDR1 and CDR2 are SGHVS and FNYEAQ. V gave up 1 base and J gave up 3 bases; unmatched junction bases: 6. There are 16 residues in the CDR3. The CDR3 sequence is CASSLGWAGVYNEQFF. DNA for the CDR3: TGTGCCAGCAGCTTAGGATGGGCGGGAGTCTACAATGAGCAGTTCTTC.

The gene calls are TRBV25-1 and TRBJ2-3; tentatively, D is TRBD1 (5 bases). Germline V lookup: CDR1 MGHDK, CDR2 SYGVNS. CDR3 size: 13 residues. V lost 1 base and J lost 5, with 7 bases in between. CDR3 residues: CASSEWGEDTQYF. CDR3 coding DNA: TGTGCCAGCAGTGAATGGGGCGAAGATACGCAGTATTTT.

The chain combines TRBV7-9 with TRBJ1-1; D is ambiguous. Germline V gives CDR1 SEHNR, CDR2 FQNEAQ (reference sequence). V lost 5 bases to trimming and J lost 2 bases, with 9 bases between them. This CDR3 is built from 13 residues. CDR3 coding DNA: TGTGCCAGCAGCCCCGGGTCAAACACTGAAGCTTTCTTT. Amino acid sequence: CASSPGSNTEAFF.

The CDR3 DNA sequence: TGTGCCAGCTCACCACTACAGGGGGCTGGAAACACCATATATTTT. This encodes CASSPLQGAGNTIYF. This chain links TRBV18 with TRBJ1-3, with TRBD1 matching over 8 bases. Trimming took 1 base from V and 2 from J; bases not matched to a gene: 1. The CDR3 spans 15 residues. Per germline, CDR1 KGHSH and CDR2 LQKENI.

This clone was detected once. The chain combines TRBV5-1 with TRBJ2-2; 12 nucleotides agree with TRBD1. V trimming: 4 bases; J trimming: 5 bases; junction bases outside the gene matches: 3. The length of the CDR3 is 15 residues. Germline-derived CDR1 and CDR2 are SGHRS and YFSETQ. CDR3 bases: TGCGCCAGCAGCACGGGACAGGGGGCGACCGGGGAGCTGTTTTTT. Residues: CASSTGQGATGELFF.

The chain uses TRBV6-1 and TRBJ2-5, with 11 bases that match TRBD1. After removal of 4 bases from V and 11 bases from J, the junction contained 9 bases not matched to a gene. This CDR3 is built from 14 residues. CDR1 and CDR2 (germline): MNHNS, SASEGT. The CDR3 sequence: CASSGWTGGNEQYF. CDR3 nucleotide sequence: TGTGCCAGCAGTGGTTGGACAGGGGGCAATGAGCAGTACTTC.

The genes are TRBV6-6 and TRBJ2-7; D possibly corresponds to TRBD2 (7 bases). This CDR3 spans 16 amino acids. Per the germline V gene, CDR1 is MNHNY and CDR2 is SVGAGI (reference sequence). The V and J ends lost 5 bases and 3 bases respectively, with 20 bases between them. Written as DNA, the CDR3 is TGTGCCAGCAGTCCGACGTCCGGACTAGGGGGCTACGAGCAGTACTTC. Its protein is CASSPTSGLGGYEQYF.

The chain joins TRBV6-5 to TRBJ1-1; perhaps TRBD1 as D (6 bases). Germline CDR1 MNHEY, CDR2 SVGAGI. V was clipped by 6 bases and J by 3 bases, with 14 bases between them. CDR3 length equals 14 residues. The CDR3 is CASRALQGYTEAFF. The DNA of the CDR3 is TGTGCCAGCAGAGCCTTACAGGGTTACACTGAAGCTTTCTTT.

This clone was seen a single time. This sequence joins TRBV11-3 and TRBJ2-7; a possible D gene is TRBD1 (6 bases). V lost 2 bases and J 6 bases, leaving 11 bases between the germline ends. CDR1 is SGHNT, CDR2 YENEEA, per germline. The CDR3 contains 13 residues. The CDR3 loop reads CASSLLRGSEQYF. In DNA form, the CDR3 reads TGTGCCAGCAGCTTACTCAGGGGTAGCGAGCAGTACTTC.

V and J are TRBV30 and TRBJ2-1; TRBD2 aligns across 12 bases. This CDR3 has 17 residues. CDR1 is GTSNPN, CDR2 SVGIG, per germline (reference sequence). V lost 0 bases to trimming and J lost 10 bases; unmatched junction nucleotides: 13. The CDR3 coding sequence is TGTGCCTGGAGTGTAGCCCGTGGACTAGCGGGACACAGAGAGCAGTTCTTC. This encodes CAWSVARGLAGHREQFF.

The chain links TRBV30 to TRBJ1-4; 8 nucleotides agree with TRBD1. The V gene's germline CDR1 is GTSNPN and CDR2 SVGIG (reference sequence). V shed 3 bases and J 5 bases; nucleotides not matched to a gene: 14. The CDR3 length is 17 residues. The CDR3 loop is CAWRVGQGVGINEKLFF. CDR3 nucleotide sequence: TGTGCCTGGAGGGTCGGACAGGGAGTGGGGATAAATGAAAAACTGTTTTTT.

This clone has a handful of counts. The chain is built from TRBV7-2 and TRBJ2-7, with D possibly being TRBD1 (6 bases). The germline V gene has CDR1 SGHTA and CDR2 FQGNSA. Between the trimmed V and J ends, which lost 5 bases and 5 bases, there was a span of 22 bases. The CDR3 runs 16 residues. In nucleotides, the CDR3 is TGTGCCAGCAGCCTACGGTGGGGTACAGGGATCGACGAGCAGTACTTC. Translated, it gives CASSLRWGTGIDEQYF. Filled out from reference TRBV7-2 and TRBJ2-7, the complete variable domain reads GAGVSQSPSNKVTEKGKDVELRCDPISGHTALYWYRQSLGQGLEFLIYFQGNSAPDKSGLPSDRFSAERTGGSVSTLTIQRTQQEDSAVYLCASSLRWGTGIDEQYFGPGTRLTVT.

The chain combines TRBV4-3 with TRBJ2-5; 7 nucleotides line up with TRBD1. The J call may be incorrect, as the DNA end agrees better with TRBJ2-7. CDR1 and CDR2 (germline): LGHNA, YSLEER. The CDR3 covers 14 residues. The CDR3 protein is CASSQQTGNYEQYF. CDR3 in DNA: TGCGCCAGCAGCCAACAGACAGGGAACTACGAGCAGTACTTC.

A note on this clone: At one end, the junction sequence differs from germline, possibly due to a read error. The CDR3: CSSSPGQGSYEQYF. The CDR3 DNA sequence: TGTTCCAGCAGCCCCGGACAGGGGTCCTACGAGCAGTACTTC. The chain has TRBV7-9 and TRBJ2-7; TRBD1 matches 9 bases. Looked up from germline, CDR1 is SEHNR and CDR2 is FQNEAQ (reference sequence). The CDR3 sequence is 14 residues long.

This chain connects TRBV4-3 to TRBJ1-5; 8 bases fit TRBD1. Trimming took 0 bases from V and 0 from J; bases not matched to a gene: 7. The CDR3 covers 18 residues. Germline CDR1 LGHNA, CDR2 YSLEER. CDR3 amino acids: CASSQDLDRGDSNQPQHF. CDR3 nucleotides: TGCGCCAGCAGCCAAGATCTCGACAGGGGAGATAGCAATCAGCCCCAGCATTTT.

The chain is built from TRBV7-9 and TRBJ2-7; 12 bases line up with TRBD2. Germline values: CDR1 SEHNR, CDR2 FQNEAQ (reference sequence). The CDR3 covers 15 residues. The V gene end was trimmed by 3 bases and the J gene end by 6 bases; junction bases not matched to a gene: 6. CDR3 loop: CASSFGLAGKAEQYF. CDR3 coding DNA: TGTGCCAGCAGCTTCGGACTAGCGGGAAAGGCCGAGCAGTACTTC.

The chain carries TRBV29-1 and TRBJ1-1, with D maybe TRBD1 (5 bases). The CDR3 is made up of 17 amino acids. The germline V gene encodes CDR1 SQVTM and CDR2 ANQGSEA. The V and J ends lost 7 bases and 8 bases respectively, with 32 bases between them. The DNA for the CDR3 is TGCAGCGGGACCGGTTGGGGGGTTTCAGCCGCTTCGGGAGAAGCTTTCTTT. It encodes CSGTGWGVSAASGEAFF.

The rearrangement joins TRBV19 to TRBJ2-5; possible D gene TRBD2, 6 bases. Near its end, the DNA agrees better with TRBJ2-7, so the J call may be wrong. CDR3 length: 15 amino acids. Per germline, CDR1 LNHDA and CDR2 SQIVND (reference sequence). The CDR3 reads CASSSGGAGTYEQYF. The CDR3 DNA follows: TGTGCCAGTAGTTCCGGGGGAGCGGGCACCTACGAGCAGTACTTC.

Here the CDR3 DNA reads TGTGCCAGCAGTGGACCTTTAGCGGGCCTACAATCCTACGAGCAGTACTTC. It yields the protein CASSGPLAGLQSYEQYF. The rearrangement links TRBV2 to TRBJ2-7; 7 bases agree with TRBD2. V dropped 4 bases and J dropped 1; count of bases not matched to a gene: 13. The CDR3 is 17 amino acids. Germline values: CDR1 SNHLY, CDR2 FYNNEI.

The table lists this clone with a count of one. V and J are TRBV15 and TRBJ2-1, with D perhaps TRBD2 (5 bases). The CDR3 is made up of 16 amino acids. Trimming left V 0 bases short and J 2 bases short, with 11 bases between. CDR1 LNHNV and CDR2 YYDKDF come from the germline V gene (reference sequence). CDR3 coding DNA: TGTGCCACCAGCAGAGAGGGCGGGTCCACCTACAATGAGCAGTTCTTC. This codes for CATSREGGSTYNEQFF.

The table lists this clone with a few counts. The rearrangement joins TRBV7-8 to TRBJ1-6; D not certain. In germline, CDR1 is SGHVS, CDR2 FQNEAQ. The CDR3 is made up of 14 amino acids. V shed 3 bases and J shed 0 bases, with 3 bases lying between them. The CDR3 loop is CASSFSSYNSPLHF. The CDR3 DNA follows: TGTGCCAGCAGCTTCAGCTCCTATAATTCACCCCTCCACTTT.